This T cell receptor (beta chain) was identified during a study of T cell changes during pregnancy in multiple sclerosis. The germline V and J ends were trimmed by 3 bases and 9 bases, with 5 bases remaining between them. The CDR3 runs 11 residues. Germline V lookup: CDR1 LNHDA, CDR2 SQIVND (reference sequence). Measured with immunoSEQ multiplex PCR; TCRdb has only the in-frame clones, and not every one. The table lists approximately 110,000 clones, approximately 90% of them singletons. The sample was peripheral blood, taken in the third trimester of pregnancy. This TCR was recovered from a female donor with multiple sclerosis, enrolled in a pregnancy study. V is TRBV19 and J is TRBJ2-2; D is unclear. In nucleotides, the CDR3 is TGTGCCAGTAGTATGGCCCGGGAGCTGTTTTTT. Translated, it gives CASSMARELFF.